These 21 T cell receptor beta chains were all obtained from the same sample, sequenced in a study of blood T cell repertoires in COVID-19. Profiling relied on immunoSEQ multiplex PCR, and the TCRdb table lists in-frame clones only, not all of them. The table lists about 51,000 clones, roughly 90% of them singletons. Material for sequencing was peripheral blood. These receptors all come from a man over 45 with acute or convalescent COVID-19.

The V and J genes are TRBV15 and TRBJ2-5, with TRBD2 matching 7 bases. CDR1 LNHNV and CDR2 YYDKDF come from the germline V gene (reference sequence). The trim removed 0 bases at V and 5 bases at J, leaving 9 bases unmatched. The CDR3 consists of 16 residues. This CDR3 is CATSRDLVTGGETQYF. CDR3 DNA: TGTGCCACCAGCAGAGATCTAGTTACGGGGGGTGAGACCCAGTACTTC.

The chain has TRBV5-6 and TRBJ1-1; 8 bases map to TRBD1. In germline, CDR1 is SGHDT, CDR2 YYEEEE. J lost 12 bases, V lost 0 bases, and 4 bases had no gene match. The CDR3 is 12 residues long. In DNA, the CDR3 is TGTGCCAGCAGCTTGGGAAGACAGGGGACTTTCTTT. This codes for CASSLGRQGTFF.

CDR3 nucleotide sequence: TGTGCCAGCTCCGAAGACAGGCCAAAAACTGGGGGGGCCAACGTCCTGACTTTC. This translates into CASSEDRPKTGGANVLTF. The chain employs TRBV18 and TRBJ2-6; TRBD1 is a possible D gene (6 bases). Germline loops: CDR1 KGHSH, CDR2 LQKENI. This CDR3 spans 18 amino acids. The V and J ends lost 6 bases and 4 bases respectively, with 22 bases between them. Together with reference TRBV18 and TRBJ2-6, the CDR3 gives the full variable domain: NAGVMQNPRHLVRRRGQEARLRCSPMKGHSHVYWYRQLPEEGLKFMVYLQKENIIDESGMPKERFSAEFPKEGPSILRIQQVVRGDSAAYFCASSEDRPKTGGANVLTFGAGSRLTVL.

V gene TRBV5-1 combines with J gene TRBJ2-5, with 11 bases identical to TRBD1. The junction had 2 bases not matched to a gene; V was cut back by 3 bases and J by 4 bases. This CDR3 is 14 amino acids long. Germline values: CDR1 SGHRS, CDR2 YFSETQ. The CDR3 nucleotides are TGCGCCAGCAGCTCCGGGACAGGGGGAGAGACCCAGTACTTC. It is translated as CASSSGTGGETQYF. The complete variable domain, with remaining parts taken from reference TRBV5-1 and TRBJ2-5, reads KAGVTQTPRYLIKTRGQQVTLSCSPISGHRSVSWYQQTPGQGLQFLFEYFSETQRNKGNFPGRFSGRQFSNSRSEMNVSTLELGDSALYLCASSSGTGGETQYFGPGTRLLVL.

J is TRBJ1-5 and V is TRBV30; tentative D call: TRBD1 (5 bases). Trimming took off 0 bases at V and 1 base at J, with 13 bases between the two ends. Germline V CDR1 and CDR2: GTSNPN, SVGIG (reference sequence). The CDR3 covers 16 residues. The chain's CDR3 is CAWSVPRARSNQPQHF. In DNA, the CDR3 is TGTGCCTGGAGTGTACCCAGGGCCCGAAGCAATCAGCCCCAGCATTTT.

This clone has just one count. The V call is TRBV24-1, the J call TRBJ1-5; possibly TRBD1 for D (6 bases). The CDR3 contains 15 residues. Deletions cut 3 bases from V and 6 bases from J, with 14 bases between. Germline V lookup: CDR1 KGHDR, CDR2 SFDVKD. This chain's CDR3 is CATSDGTRSGQPQHF. The CDR3 nucleotides read TGTGCCACCAGTGATGGGACACGGAGCGGTCAGCCCCAGCATTTT.

This chain's CDR3 is CASSRLPIGTGDVYEQYF. The CDR3 nucleotides are TGCGCCAGCAGCCGCCTACCGATCGGGACAGGGGATGTCTACGAGCAGTACTTC. The chain links TRBV5-1 to TRBJ2-7; 10 nucleotides agree with TRBD1. Per the germline V gene, CDR1 is SGHRS and CDR2 is YFSETQ. The J segment lost 3 bases and the V segment lost 4 bases, leaving 16 bases of the junction unmatched. There are 18 residues in the CDR3.

The gene calls are TRBV30 and TRBJ1-1, with 7 bases fitting TRBD1. The CDR3 extends over 12 amino acids. Germline CDR1 GTSNPN, CDR2 SVGIG (reference sequence). Trimming cost V 3 bases and J 5 bases; bases outside gene matches: 3. CDR3 DNA sequence: TGTGCCTGGAGCGACAGGGTGACTGAAGCTTTCTTT. It translates to CAWSDRVTEAFF.

The table lists this clone with a count of one. The chain joins TRBV5-1 to TRBJ2-3; 11 bases align to TRBD2. The trim removed 0 bases at V and 2 bases at J, leaving 5 bases unmatched. Germline V gene sequence: CDR1 SGHRS, CDR2 YFSETQ. The CDR3 totals 17 residues. For the CDR3, the DNA is TGCGCCAGCAGCTTGGTGCCGGGACTAGCGGACACAGATACGCAGTATTTT. It codes for CASSLVPGLADTDTQYF.

The rearrangement links TRBV5-1 to TRBJ1-1, with D unresolved. V was clipped by 0 bases and J by 0 bases, with 12 bases between them. CDR3 length: 16 amino acids. Germline V gene lookup returns CDR1 SGHRS and CDR2 YFSETQ. The CDR3 nucleotides are TGCGCCAGCAGCTTGGCCCGTAGAAGCATGAACACTGAAGCTTTCTTT. Translated, it gives CASSLARRSMNTEAFF.

This clone was counted between two and nine times. The gene calls are TRBV5-6 and TRBJ2-7, with a weak D call TRBD2 (6 bases). From germline, CDR1 is SGHDT and CDR2 YYEEEE. Trimming removed 4 bases at V and 2 bases at J, with 13 bases between. This CDR3 is 14 amino acids long. CDR3 in DNA: TGTGCCAGCAGCCGAAAACCGGGAGCCTACGAGCAGTACTTC. Its protein product is CASSRKPGAYEQYF.

The V and J genes are TRBV10-3 and TRBJ2-7; TRBD2 matches 10 bases. CDR3 length equals 15 residues. Germline CDR1 reads ENHRY; CDR2 reads SYGVKD. J gave up 4 bases and V 0 bases, and 3 bases lay outside the gene matches. The chain's CDR3 is CAISESVAGGYEQYF. The CDR3 coding sequence is TGTGCCATCAGTGAGTCGGTAGCGGGGGGATACGAGCAGTACTTC.

The rearrangement links TRBV6-1 to TRBJ1-5; D not certain. CDR1 is MNHNS and CDR2 is SASEGT in the germline V gene. The CDR3 totals 15 residues. With 3 bases removed from V and 3 bases from J, the gap between germline ends came to 12 bases. CDR3 in DNA: TGTGCCAGCAGTGAGGCGGCGGGTCCCAATCAGCCCCAGCATTTT. Translation: CASSEAAGPNQPQHF.

This rearrangement joins TRBV6-6 to TRBJ2-7; possibly TRBD1 for D (6 bases). With 6 bases removed from V and 6 bases from J, the gap between germline ends came to 15 bases. This CDR3 contains 13 residues. The germline CDR1 and CDR2 sequences are MNHNY and SVGAGI (reference sequence). CDR3 sequence: CASSRPTGAEQYF. The CDR3 DNA is TGTGCCAGCAGCAGACCGACAGGCGCCGAGCAGTACTTC.

CDR3: CASRLAGGMNEQFF. CDR3 in DNA: TGTGCCAGTCGGCTAGCGGGGGGTATGAATGAGCAGTTCTTC. This sequence joins TRBV7-2 and TRBJ2-1; 11 bases map to TRBD2. With 9 bases clipped from V and 7 bases from J, the junction kept 8 bases outside the gene matches. Germline V gene lookup returns CDR1 SGHTA and CDR2 FQGNSA. The CDR3 totals 14 residues.

V and J are TRBV19 and TRBJ1-4; the match to TRBD1 covers 9 bases. The CDR3 consists of 15 residues. Looked up from germline, CDR1 is LNHDA and CDR2 is SQIVND (reference sequence). The V segment lost 3 bases and the J segment 8 bases; nucleotides outside the gene matches: 7. CDR3 region: CASSMQQGAQEKLFF. The CDR3 bases are TGTGCCAGTAGTATGCAACAGGGGGCGCAAGAAAAACTGTTTTTT.

The V call is TRBV5-4, the J call TRBJ2-7; TRBD1 might be the D (6 bases). Trimming shortened V by 3 bases and J by 1 base, and 11 bases separated the two germline ends. Per the germline V gene, CDR1 is SGHNT and CDR2 is YYREEE (reference sequence). This CDR3 is 14 amino acids long. This CDR3 is CASSSGQPSYEQYF. In nucleotides, the CDR3 is TGTGCCAGCAGCTCTGGACAGCCTTCCTACGAGCAGTACTTC. Looking up the rest from reference TRBV5-4 and TRBJ2-7 gives the full variable domain: ETGVTQSPTHLIKTRGQQVTLRCSSQSGHNTVSWYQQALGQGPQFIFQYYREEENGRGNFPPRFSGLQFPNYSSELNVNALELDDSALYLCASSSGQPSYEQYFGPGTRLTVT.

The V gene is TRBV30, the J gene TRBJ1-2; tentative D call: TRBD1 (5 bases). Germline V gene data show CDR1 as GTSNPN and CDR2 as SVGIG (reference sequence). V lost 2 bases and J 4 bases, leaving 11 bases between the germline ends. This CDR3 has 13 residues. This CDR3 reads CAWSTGGLYGYTF. CDR3 DNA: TGTGCCTGGAGTACCGGGGGACTCTATGGCTACACCTTC.

The gene calls are TRBV30 and TRBJ1-2; the D gene is possibly TRBD1 (5 bases). This CDR3 contains 9 residues. V lost 8 bases to trimming and J lost 6 bases, with 7 bases between them. The germline V gene encodes CDR1 GTSNPN and CDR2 SVGIG (reference sequence). The CDR3 bases are TGTGCCGGGGGGGATGGCTACACCTTC. This translates into CAGGDGYTF.

The J gene is TRBJ2-7, the V gene TRBV3-1 (or the pseudogene TRBV3-2); the D is unclear. V was trimmed by 1 base and J by 7 bases, leaving 11 bases between them. Germline values: CDR1 LGHDT, CDR2 YNNKEL (reference sequence). The length of the CDR3 is 13 residues. CDR3 in amino acids: CASSQVMFGEQYF. The CDR3 DNA sequence: TGTGCCAGCAGCCAAGTGATGTTCGGGGAGCAGTACTTC.

The chain joins TRBV2 to TRBJ1-5; TRBD1 aligns across 9 bases. V lost 4 bases to trimming and J lost 0 bases; unmatched junction nucleotides: 10. The length of the CDR3 is 18 residues. In germline, CDR1 is SNHLY, CDR2 FYNNEI. CDR3 residues: CASSGGVTGGYSNQPQHF. In nucleotides, the CDR3 is TGTGCCAGCAGTGGAGGCGTGACAGGGGGATATAGCAATCAGCCCCAGCATTTT.